This T cell receptor (beta chain) was obtained from a study of shared clonotypes between healthy human individuals. On the study more broadly: CD8 memory received one plate per donor, CD8 naive two, CD4 memory three and CD4 naive three.

Genomic DNA (from each subset) was split evenly across several immunoSEQ plates. Libraries were prepared by immunoSEQ multiplex PCR; TCRdb keeps only in-frame clonotypes and omits some of them. This table holds approximately 1,500,000 clones, around 95% found once. As for this clone: What it binds is unknown. This sample includes further DNA sequences coding for the same CDR3.

Per the germline V gene, CDR1 is MNHNS and CDR2 is SASEGT. The CDR3 is 13 amino acids. V was pared by 6 bases and J by 0 bases, with 6 bases between. Whole-study results and caveats: In a handful of donors, about 5% of naive CD4 clonotypes appeared in common.

This TCR was sampled from a man younger than 45 in good health. The J gene is TRBJ1-5, the V gene TRBV6-1; the D is unclear. The sequencing input was naive CD4+ T cells sorted from blood. As for subset: CD45RA+ positively selected. The CDR3 protein is CASRGNSNQPQHF. CDR3 DNA sequence: TGTGCCAGCAGAGGGAATAGCAATCAGCCCCAGCATTTT.